What follows are 32 T cell receptor beta chains derived from one specimen sequenced in a study of CD8+CD57+ T cells in acquired aplastic anemia. TCR beta VDJ and CDR3 profiles were obtained from a genomic DNA template. TCRdb re-derived calls from the reads in MiXCR, one entry per CDR3 protein. The top ten hold around 0.82% of the sample, which has just over 450,000 distinct CDR3 sequences, approximately 33% seen once. Patients included in sequencing had previously demonstrated CD8+CD57+ cell expansion by flow cytometry. The sequenced material came from sorted CD4+, CD8+, or CD8+CD57+ T cells (not recorded which) from PBMCs. The receptor set was obtained from a human donor with aplastic anemia.

About this clonotype itself: It may be a read error: a sequence one base away is much more abundant. This sequence joins TRBV29-1 and TRBJ2-1; 12 nucleotides line up with TRBD2. CDR3 length: 16 amino acids. Germline-derived CDR1 and CDR2 are SQVTM and ANQGSEA. J lost 8 bases, V lost 7 bases, and 15 bases had no gene match. The CDR3 loop reads CSAQSRLAGVVDEQFF. For the CDR3, the DNA is TGCAGCGCCCAAAGCAGACTAGCGGGAGTTGTAGATGAGCAGTTCTTC.

This clonotype was seen ten or more times. The rearrangement links TRBV10-2 to TRBJ2-2, with 8 bases that match TRBD1. V lost 8 bases and J lost 7; bases outside the gene matches: 12. Per the germline V gene, CDR1 is WSHSY and CDR2 is SAAADI. The length of the CDR3 is 15 residues. CDR3 nucleotide sequence: TGCGCCAGCCGCTATGGACAGGGAGTATACGGGGAGCTGTTTTTT. Protein: CASRYGQGVYGELFF.

This clonotype has ten or more counts. Here the CDR3 reads CSASSAGLTTGYTF. The CDR3 bases are TGCAGTGCTAGTTCCGCGGGCCTGACGACTGGCTACACCTTC. The chain combines TRBV20-1 with TRBJ1-2, with D uncertain. Per the germline V gene, CDR1 is DFQATT and CDR2 is SNEGSKA (reference sequence). The germline V and J ends were trimmed by 3 bases and 7 bases, with 18 bases remaining between them. This CDR3 contains 14 residues.

This chain's CDR3 is CAVHGTDNNSPLHF. In nucleotides, the CDR3 is TGTGCCGTGCACGGGACAGACAATAATTCACCCCTCCACTTT. The chain recombines TRBV2 with TRBJ1-6, with 7 bases matching TRBD1. J gave up 5 bases and V 11 bases, and 9 bases lay outside the gene matches. The CDR3 length is 14 residues. Per the germline V gene, CDR1 is SNHLY and CDR2 is FYNNEI.

The rearrangement uses TRBV20-1 and TRBJ2-2; 7 bases are shared with TRBD1. CDR3 length: 13 residues. J gave up 9 bases and V 6 bases, and 10 bases lay outside the gene matches. CDR1 is DFQATT, CDR2 SNEGSKA, per germline (reference sequence). CDR3 in amino acids: CSAQGTVHRELFF. In DNA form, the CDR3 reads TGCAGTGCGCAAGGGACAGTACACCGGGAGCTGTTTTTT.

This clonotype was seen a few times. V is TRBV12-3 or TRBV12-4 and J is TRBJ1-1; D ambiguous. The V end lost 6 bases, the J end lost 4 bases, and 18 bases lay between the germline ends. The CDR3 length is 15 residues. The CDR3 DNA reads TGTGCCAGCAGCCCAGACATAAACCGAGCCACTGAAGCTTTCTTT. Translated: CASSPDINRATEAFF.

The rearrangement uses TRBV20-1 and TRBJ1-2; 9 positions agree with TRBD1. The CDR3 spans 13 residues. J gave up 7 bases and V 4 bases, and 7 bases lay outside the gene matches. Germline V gene sequence: CDR1 DFQATT, CDR2 SNEGSKA (reference sequence). In nucleotides, the CDR3 is TGCAGTGCTATCGTGGGACAGGGTTCTGGCTACACCTTC. As protein: CSAIVGQGSGYTF.

A single count supports this clonotype. The V call is TRBV12-3 or TRBV12-4, the J call TRBJ2-2; TRBD1 agrees at 7 bases. The J segment lost 9 bases and the V segment lost 6 bases, leaving 10 bases of the junction unmatched. This CDR3 is built from 14 residues. In nucleotides, the CDR3 is TGTGCCAGCAGCCTCAAAAGGGGGCGCCGGGAGCTGTTTTTT. This codes for CASSLKRGRRELFF.

The rearrangement joins TRBV9 to TRBJ2-2, with D unresolved. The CDR3 runs 15 residues. V was cut by 0 bases and J by 4 bases, with 10 bases left in between. The germline V gene has CDR1 SGDLS and CDR2 YYNGEE. The CDR3 loop reads CASSVVGDLTGELFF. CDR3 nucleotide sequence: TGTGCCAGCAGCGTAGTTGGAGATCTCACCGGGGAGCTGTTTTTT.

This chain uses TRBV7-9 with TRBJ2-7; D is undetermined. Germline V CDR1 and CDR2: SEHNR, FQNEAQ (reference sequence). With 1 base removed from V and 5 bases from J, the gap between germline ends came to 12 bases. CDR3 length: 14 amino acids. The CDR3 reads CASSLDKGRNEQYF. In DNA form, the CDR3 reads TGTGCCAGCAGCTTAGATAAGGGCAGGAACGAGCAGTACTTC.

This clonotype came up a few times. The genes are TRBV20-1 and TRBJ1-5; D not certain. From germline, CDR1 is DFQATT and CDR2 SNEGSKA (reference sequence). The CDR3 has 14 residues. Trimming stripped 1 base from V and 3 bases from J, with 10 bases between. Here the CDR3 reads CSARVGGPNQPQHF. The CDR3 region has the DNA TGCAGTGCTAGAGTCGGAGGGCCCAATCAGCCCCAGCATTTT.

The rearrangement joins TRBV7-9 to TRBJ1-4; no clear D gene. V lost 5 bases to trimming and J lost 5 bases, with 9 bases between them. CDR1 is SEHNR and CDR2 is FQNEAQ in the germline V gene (reference sequence). CDR3 length equals 13 residues. The CDR3: CASSPVSNEKLFF. CDR3 coding DNA: TGTGCCAGCAGCCCCGTTTCGAATGAAAAACTGTTTTTT.

This clonotype was seen a handful of times. V gene TRBV11-2 combines with J gene TRBJ2-3; 7 bases fit TRBD1. Germline CDR1 reads SGHAT; CDR2 reads FQNNGV. There are 16 residues in the CDR3. V lost 2 bases to trimming and J lost 3 bases; unmatched junction nucleotides: 8. The CDR3 DNA follows: TGTGCCAGCAGCTTACGAACGCAGGGGGTTACAGATACGCAGTATTTT. Translation: CASSLRTQGVTDTQYF.

This rearrangement joins TRBV2 to TRBJ2-3; D might be TRBD1 (5 bases). The CDR3 consists of 12 residues. Germline V gene sequence: CDR1 SNHLY, CDR2 FYNNEI. Trimming took off 4 bases at V and 5 bases at J, with 7 bases between the two ends. This CDR3 reads CASSGGIDTQYF. The CDR3 bases are TGTGCCAGCAGTGGGGGCATAGATACGCAGTATTTT.

This clonotype appeared many times. The J gene is TRBJ1-5, the V gene TRBV9; no clear D gene. Trimming removed 0 bases from V and 0 bases from J, with 13 bases in between. This CDR3 region has 17 residues. CDR1 is SGDLS, CDR2 YYNGEE, per germline. CDR3 DNA: TGTGCCAGCAGCGTAGCTCCCACAGCGAATAGCAATCAGCCCCAGCATTTT. It translates to CASSVAPTANSNQPQHF.

CDR3 in amino acids: CASSPGTEYYGYTF. As DNA, the CDR3 is TGTGCCAGCAGCCCAGGGACAGAATACTATGGCTACACCTTC. The V and J genes are TRBV7-3 and TRBJ1-2; 7 nucleotides align to TRBD1. Germline lookup yields CDR1 SGHTA and CDR2 FQGTGA. Trimming removed 5 bases from V and 3 bases from J; junction bases left unmatched: 6. The CDR3 length is 14 residues.

The rearrangement links TRBV11-2 to TRBJ2-5, with 8 bases matching TRBD1. CDR1 is SGHAT, CDR2 FQNNGV, per germline. There are 19 residues in the CDR3. After removal of 0 bases from V and 1 base from J, the junction contained 13 bases not matched to a gene. The CDR3 nucleotides read TGTGCCAGCAGCTTAGAGCCTCCCCTAGGGACAGGTATCCAAGAGACCCAGTACTTC. Translated, it gives CASSLEPPLGTGIQETQYF.

The chain is built from TRBV20-1 and TRBJ1-2, with TRBD1 matching over 8 bases. J gave up 4 bases and V 5 bases, and 9 bases lay outside the gene matches. The germline V gene encodes CDR1 DFQATT and CDR2 SNEGSKA (reference sequence). The CDR3 sequence is 14 residues long. Here the CDR3 reads CSAGGSGTGYGYTF. The CDR3 region has the DNA TGCAGTGCTGGTGGAAGCGGGACAGGCTATGGCTACACCTTC.

There are many counts of this clonotype. The CDR3 sequence: CASSPGSYEQYF. CDR3 nucleotides: TGTGCCAGTAGTCCGGGGTCCTACGAGCAGTACTTC. V and J are TRBV18 and TRBJ2-7, with D possibly matching TRBD2 (5 bases). Trimming took 9 bases from V and 1 from J, leaving 10 bases between them. The CDR3 is 12 residues long. Germline V CDR1 and CDR2: KGHSH, LQKENI.

Points on this clonotype: At one boundary the junction diverges from the germline segment, which might be a read error. This chain joins TRBV4-1 and TRBJ1-2; 7 positions match TRBD1. CDR1 and CDR2 (germline): MGHRA, YSYEKL. This CDR3 spans 14 amino acids. The CDR3 here is CASSQGQGWFGYAF. DNA of the CDR3: TGCGCCAGCAGCCAAGGACAGGGTTGGTTTGGCTACGCCTTC.

A remark on this clonotype: A much larger clonotype is one base distant, so this may be a read error. The chain has TRBV5-1 and TRBJ1-6; 7 bases agree with TRBD1. Germline values: CDR1 SGHRS, CDR2 YFSETQ. CDR3 length equals 12 residues. The CDR3 sequence is CVSSRGNSPLHF. CDR3 sequence (DNA): TGCGTCAGCAGCAGGGGGAATTCACCCCTCCACTTT.

This clonotype occurred many times. The chain recombines TRBV25-1 with TRBJ2-5; maybe TRBD2 (6 bases). The CDR3 spans 14 residues. Trimming left V 3 bases short and J 5 bases short, with 13 bases between. Germline lookup yields CDR1 MGHDK and CDR2 SYGVNS. CDR3 DNA sequence: TGTGCCAGCAGTGAGGAGGGGTTTTGGGAGACCCAGTACTTC. Its protein product is CASSEEGFWETQYF.

The chain couples TRBV10-3 to TRBJ1-2; D unresolved. The CDR3 extends over 12 amino acids. The germline gives CDR1 ENHRY, CDR2 SYGVKD. Deletions cut 11 bases from V and 5 bases from J, with 15 bases between. CDR3 DNA sequence: TGTGCCTGGAGTGAGGGCCGGTATGGCTACACCTTC. This translates into CAWSEGRYGYTF.

This clonotype was seen a handful of times. The V gene is TRBV24-1, the J gene TRBJ2-5, with D hard to call. The V gene's germline CDR1 is KGHDR and CDR2 SFDVKD. V was trimmed by 6 bases and J by 5 bases, leaving 18 bases between them. CDR3 length equals 15 residues. DNA of the CDR3: TGTGCCACCAGTTGGTTAGAGCATGACCGGGAGACCCAGTACTTC. It encodes CATSWLEHDRETQYF.

The chain links TRBV19 to TRBJ1-5; no reliable D call. Trimming shortened V by 2 bases and J by 0 bases, and 11 bases separated the two germline ends. This CDR3 is 16 amino acids long. Germline CDR1 and CDR2: LNHDA and SQIVND (reference sequence). The CDR3 spells CASSIFWGNSNQPQHF. The CDR3 DNA is TGTGCCAGTAGTATATTCTGGGGAAATAGCAATCAGCCCCAGCATTTT.

This clonotype was seen a handful of times. V and J are TRBV29-1 and TRBJ1-2; maybe TRBD1 (6 bases). This CDR3 spans 12 amino acids. Germline CDR1 is SQVTM and CDR2 is ANQGSEA. Trimming removed 5 bases from V and 7 bases from J, with 14 bases in between. The CDR3 bases are TGCAGCGTTCTTGGCTGGGGGGCTGGCTACACCTTC. Its translation is CSVLGWGAGYTF.

This clonotype was detected ten times or more. V gene TRBV29-1 combines with J gene TRBJ1-1, with D maybe TRBD1 (5 bases). Trimming shortened V by 3 bases and J by 2 bases, and 16 bases separated the two germline ends. CDR1 SQVTM and CDR2 ANQGSEA come from the germline V gene. The CDR3 length is 15 residues. CDR3 bases: TGCAGCGTTGAGACAAATTGGGGGGGTAACACTGAAGCTTTCTTT. Translating gives CSVETNWGGNTEAFF. Full variable domain (rest looked up from reference TRBV29-1 and TRBJ1-1): SAVISQKPSRDICQRGTSLTIQCQVDSQVTMMFWYRQQPGQSLTLIATANQGSEATYESGFVIDKFPISRPNLTFSTLTVSNMSPEDSSIYLCSVETNWGGNTEAFFGQGTRLTVV.

J is TRBJ1-5 and V is TRBV2; D not certain. The ends were cut back, 10 bases at V and 5 bases at J, with 21 bases in the middle. In germline, CDR1 is SNHLY, CDR2 FYNNEI. This CDR3 has 15 amino acids. The CDR3 is CATLDGNEPYQPQHF. CDR3 DNA: TGTGCCACCCTAGACGGCAACGAACCCTATCAGCCCCAGCATTTT.

The chain joins TRBV29-1 to TRBJ1-2; 10 bases are shared with TRBD1. Germline values: CDR1 SQVTM, CDR2 ANQGSEA. V was pared by 7 bases and J by 4 bases, with 3 bases of the junction left unmatched. The CDR3 runs 12 residues. CDR3 in DNA: TGCAGCGCGGGACAGGGGAGCTATGGCTACACCTTC. Translation gives CSAGQGSYGYTF.

The chain combines TRBV9 with TRBJ1-4; D is possibly TRBD1 (5 bases). Germline V gene lookup returns CDR1 SGDLS and CDR2 YYNGEE. The CDR3 runs 13 residues. Trimming took 3 bases from V and 7 from J, leaving 10 bases between them. The CDR3 is CASSAVGGEKLFF. The CDR3 nucleotides are TGTGCCAGCAGCGCAGTGGGGGGTGAAAAACTGTTTTTT. Together with reference TRBV9 and TRBJ1-4, the CDR3 gives the full variable domain: DSGVTQTPKHLITATGQRVTLRCSPRSGDLSVYWYQQSLDQGLQFLIQYYNGEERAKGNILERFSAQQFPDLHSELNLSSLELGDSALYFCASSAVGGEKLFFGSGTQLSVL.

CDR3: CAISESGPGDEQFF. CDR3 DNA: TGTGCCATCAGTGAGTCCGGGCCAGGAGATGAGCAGTTCTTC. The chain employs TRBV10-3 and TRBJ2-1; D is unresolved. Germline loops: CDR1 ENHRY, CDR2 SYGVKD. This CDR3 region has 14 residues. Trimming pared 0 bases from V and 8 bases from J, leaving 11 bases between.

There are many counts of this clonotype. The CDR3 loop reads CASSLSNSEVTGELFF. The CDR3 DNA follows: TGTGCCAGCAGCTTAAGTAACAGTGAGGTCACCGGGGAGCTGTTTTTT. This chain joins TRBV7-3 and TRBJ2-2; D ambiguous. CDR3 size: 16 residues. The V gene lost 1 base and the J gene lost 4 bases, with 13 bases spanning the gap. Germline CDR1 and CDR2: SGHTA and FQGTGA.